A selection of T cell receptor beta chains follows, all from one sample in a study of sequential checkpoint blockade in melanoma. Measured with immunoSEQ multiplex PCR; TCRdb has only the in-frame clones, and not every one. The table has 40,000 or so clones, over 30% seen once. The material sequenced was tumor tissue (inferred from file names), taken from a patient given nivolumab and ipilimumab in sequence. These TCRs come from a human donor with melanoma. The CDR3 runs from the conserved cysteine through the conserved F or W. D genes are given only for firm matches. Only some rows state a clone size, as once, few, many or a class for expanded clones.

length,J,size,D,V,DNA,CDR3
17,TRBJ2-1,once,-,TRBV12-5,TGTGCTAGTGGTTTATTCCGGAGCTCCTTAGCCTACAATGAGCAGTTCTTC,CASGLFRSSLAYNEQFF
14,TRBJ2-2,-,-,TRBV28,TGTGCCAGCAGTTTTGCCCCTAACACCGGGGAGCTGTTTTTT,CASSFAPNTGELFF
15,TRBJ2-7,-,TRBD2,TRBV28,TGTGCCAGCACCCTCCCCGGGCGGGGGGCCTACGAGCAGTACTTC,CASTLPGRGAYEQYF
15,TRBJ1-1,-,TRBD1,TRBV10-2,TGCGCCAGCAGTGACCGGGACAGAGCAAACACTGAAGCTTTCTTT,CASSDRDRANTEAFF
12,TRBJ2-2,few,-,TRBV28,TGTGCCAGCAGTTTAAACACCGGGGAGCTGTTTTTT,CASSLNTGELFF
12,TRBJ2-2,-,-,TRBV30,TGTGCCTGGAGCGGGGCGAGCGGGGAGCTGTTTTTT,CAWSGASGELFF
17,TRBJ2-3,-,TRBD2,TRBV6-8,TGTGCCAGCAGCCCCTCGGGGACTAGCTCGTTTTTGGATACGCAGTATTTT,CASSPSGTSSFLDTQYF
15,TRBJ1-1,-,-,TRBV19,TGTGCCAGTAGTATAGTCTTGGGGGGAACCGCTGAAGCTTTCTTT,CASSIVLGGTAEAFF
16,TRBJ2-3,many,TRBD2,TRBV11-3,TGTGCCAGCACCTTAACGGGGGGGTTAGGCACAGATACGCAGTATTTT,CASTLTGGLGTDTQYF
16,TRBJ1-3,-,TRBD1,TRBV19,TGTGCCAGTAGTATACTAGGGGGCTATGGTGGAAACACCATATATTTT,CASSILGGYGGNTIYF
15,TRBJ2-7,many,TRBD2,TRBV11-3,TGTGCCAGCAGCTTGACTAGCGGGCACTCCTACGAGCAGTACTTC,CASSLTSGHSYEQYF
15,TRBJ1-2,few,-,TRBV6-8,TGTGCCAGCAGTTACTCGTCGAGGCAGGACGGTGGCTACACCTTC,CASSYSSRQDGGYTF
15,TRBJ2-1,-,TRBD1,TRBV18,TGTGCCAGCTCACCGCCGGGACAGATCCACGAAGATCTGTTCTTC,CASSPPGQIHEDLFF
15,TRBJ2-2,-,-,TRBV19,TGTGCCAGTAGTATGAAGGGTACGAACACCGGGGAGCTGTTTTTT,CASSMKGTNTGELFF
14,TRBJ2-3,-,TRBD2,TRBV6-8,TGTGCCAGCAGACGGGAGGGGAACACAGATACGCAGTATTTT,CASRREGNTDTQYF
16,TRBJ1-4,-,TRBD1,TRBV29-1,TGCAGCGTTTTTGGGACAGGGGCATTGAAAGATGAAAAACTGTTTTTT,CSVFGTGALKDEKLFF
16,TRBJ2-3,few,-,TRBV11-3,TGTGCCAGCAGCTTACGCCAGCTGACGAAGACAGATACGCAGTATTTT,CASSLRQLTKTDTQYF
12,TRBJ2-7,-,-,TRBV9,TGTGCCAGCAGTGAAGGGGTCCGCGAGCAGTACTTC,CASSEGVREQYF
17,TRBJ2-1,-,-,TRBV4-1,TGCGCCAGCAGCCAAGTAGACTTTACCAAGGGACCCTCTGAGCAGTTCTTC,CASSQVDFTKGPSEQFF
12,TRBJ2-1,-,TRBD2,TRBV30,TGTGCCTGGAGGCTCGGGGGGATTGAGCAGTTCTTC,CAWRLGGIEQFF
17,TRBJ2-2,few,TRBD2,TRBV27,TGTGCCAGCAGTTTATTCCTTAGCGGGAAGGGCGCCGGGGAGCTGTTTTTT,CASSLFLSGKGAGELFF
13,TRBJ2-2,-,-,TRBV9,TGTGCCAGCAGCCCGTGGTCAACCGGGGAGCTGTTTTTT,CASSPWSTGELFF
14,TRBJ2-5,-,-,TRBV18,TGTGCCAGCTCGCTAAAATTGTTCCAAGAGACCCAGTACTTC,CASSLKLFQETQYF
15,TRBJ1-2,few,-,TRBV11-3,TGTGCCAGCAGCTTAGTCAGGATGGCTAACTATGGCTACACCTTC,CASSLVRMANYGYTF
12,TRBJ2-1,few,-,TRBV18,TGTGCCAGCTCTCCTCAAACCAATGAGCAGTTCTTC,CASSPQTNEQFF
15,TRBJ1-3,few,-,TRBV11-3,TGTGCCAGCAGCTTAGTCCCGGATTACGGAAACACCATATATTTT,CASSLVPDYGNTIYF
14,TRBJ1-3,few,TRBD1,TRBV19,TGTGCCAGTAAACAGGGGGCTGAAGGAAACACCATATATTTT,CASKQGAEGNTIYF
15,TRBJ2-7,medium-sized,TRBD2,TRBV6-8,TGTGCCAGCAGTCAATCTAGCGGGTGGGACCACGAGCAGTACTTC,CASSQSSGWDHEQYF
19,TRBJ2-7,-,-,TRBV18,TGTGCCAGCTCACCAAAATTAGGAAGTGGGGCAGGGTCCATAAACGAGCAGTACTTC,CASSPKLGSGAGSINEQYF
14,TRBJ1-3,few,-,TRBV28,TGTGCCAGCAGTCCAGACAGGTCTGGAAACACCATATATTTT,CASSPDRSGNTIYF
15,TRBJ1-5,few,-,TRBV2,TGTGCCAGCAACCCTGGGACGTCAGGCAATCAGCCCCAGCATTTT,CASNPGTSGNQPQHF
13,TRBJ1-1,many,-,TRBV7-2,TGTGCCAGCAGCGTCTCTGTGAACACTGAAGCTTTCTTT,CASSVSVNTEAFF
14,TRBJ1-1,-,-,TRBV19,TGTGCCAGTAGTAAGGCAGGGGATATCACTGAAGCTTTCTTT,CASSKAGDITEAFF
12,TRBJ2-3,-,-,TRBV10-3,TGTGCCAGCGGCCCTAGCACAGATACGCAGTATTTT,CASGPSTDTQYF
12,TRBJ2-1,-,TRBD2,TRBV9,TGTGCCAGCAGCCCCATAGCGGGTGAGCAGTTCTTC,CASSPIAGEQFF
14,TRBJ2-3,few,TRBD2,TRBV10-3,TGTGCCAGTAAGATTAGCGGGAGTGCAGATACGCAGTATTTT,CASKISGSADTQYF
14,TRBJ2-1,few,-,TRBV7-6,TGTGCCAGCAGCGACAGAACCTCCTACAATGAGCAGTTCTTC,CASSDRTSYNEQFF
14,TRBJ2-4,few,-,TRBV11-3,TGTGCCAGCAGCGTTCCGGGGGCGAAAAACATTCAGTACTTC,CASSVPGAKNIQYF
16,TRBJ2-1,-,TRBD2,TRBV23-1,TGCGCCAGCAGGCCCCCGTTAGCGGGTACTTACAATGAGCAGTTCTTC,CASRPPLAGTYNEQFF
15,TRBJ1-1,-,TRBD1,TRBV30,TGTGCCTTCGGGACAGGGGGCTCCCTTGGAACTGAAGCTTTCTTT,CAFGTGGSLGTEAFF
15,TRBJ1-5,once,TRBD1,TRBV12-5,TGTGCTAGTGGTTCCGGGACAGGGGTGAATCAGCCCCAGCATTTT,CASGSGTGVNQPQHF
18,TRBJ2-5,-,-,TRBV19,TGTGCCAGTAGCCCGAATCGGGGGGCGAGCTCCATCCAAGAGACCCAGTACTTC,CASSPNRGASSIQETQYF
15,TRBJ2-1,-,-,TRBV19,TGTGCCAGTAGTACTCCCAGCGGCAACTACAATGAGCAGTTCTTC,CASSTPSGNYNEQFF
14,TRBJ2-1,-,-,TRBV18,TGTGCCAGCTCACCATATCCCGGTTACAATGAGCAGTTCTTC,CASSPYPGYNEQFF
15,TRBJ1-2,-,-,TRBV19,TGTGCCAGTAGTATAGTAGGGACATCCAACTATGGCTACACCTTC,CASSIVGTSNYGYTF
14,TRBJ1-4,few,-,TRBV11-3,TGTGCCAGCAGCGATACGGGACCGAATGAAAAACTGTTTTTT,CASSDTGPNEKLFF
14,TRBJ2-5,-,-,TRBV5-1,TGCGCCAGCAGCTTGGATGCGCCCGGCGTGACCCAGTACTTC,CASSLDAPGVTQYF
15,TRBJ2-7,-,-,TRBV4-1,TGCGCCAGCAGCCCAGGGCCGGGGGCGAGGGACGAGCAGTACTTC,CASSPGPGARDEQYF
14,TRBJ2-7,-,-,TRBV30,TGTGCCTGGAGACTCTGGCTCAGGGGAGGCGAGCAGTACTTC,CAWRLWLRGGEQYF
15,TRBJ2-2,few,TRBD1,TRBV9,TGTGCCAGTGACGGACAGGGGCCTAACACCGGGGAGCTGTTTTTT,CASDGQGPNTGELFF
12,TRBJ1-1,-,-,TRBV19,TGTGCCAGTAGGCAGTGGAACACTGAAGCTTTCTTT,CASRQWNTEAFF
16,TRBJ2-4,many,TRBD2,TRBV11-3,TGTGCCAGCAGCCCCGGACTAGCGGGGGGAAAAAACATTCAGTACTTC,CASSPGLAGGKNIQYF
14,TRBJ1-5,-,-,TRBV29-1,TGCAGCGTTATCTGGACAGATAGCAATCAGCCCCAGCATTTT,CSVIWTDSNQPQHF
13,TRBJ2-3,-,-,TRBV12-5,TGTGCCAACGCTCGCGGGGGCGCAGATACGCAGTATTTT,CANARGGADTQYF
15,TRBJ1-1,many,-,TRBV11-3,TGTGCCAGCAGCTTGTGGGGCGGCATGAACACTGAAGCTTTCTTT,CASSLWGGMNTEAFF
18,TRBJ2-2,few,TRBD2,TRBV11-3,TGTGCCAGCAGCCCCCGGACTAGCGGGGGGCTTAACACCGGGGAGCTGTTTTTT,CASSPRTSGGLNTGELFF
17,TRBJ2-5,many,-,TRBV6-8,TGTGCCAGCAGTTACGGAGCGGGCCTAGCCCCACAAGAGACCCAGTACTTC,CASSYGAGLAPQETQYF